The entry below describes one T cell receptor (beta chain). Assay: immunoSEQ multiplex PCR; the TCRdb copy retains only in-frame clones and omits some. The sample shows more than 450,000 clones, 60% to 85% of them seen only once. Study donors comprised healthy, HIV-negative adults devoid of recent acute infection or vaccination. This sample was included in a study of shared clonotypes between healthy human individuals. This CDR3 has 11 residues. The germline V gene encodes CDR1 DFQATT and CDR2 SNEGSKA (reference sequence). V was shortened by 6 bases and J by 6 bases, with 12 bases between the two germline ends.

The chain has TRBV20-1 and TRBJ2-7; D is perhaps TRBD1 (5 bases). What was sequenced was PBMCs. The source of this sequence is a woman aged 40 to 50 in good health. Some clones in this sample may be carry-over from other donors' samples. CDR3 DNA: TGCAGTGCGTTAGGGGTCGGCGAGCAGTACTTC. Translation gives CSALGVGEQYF.